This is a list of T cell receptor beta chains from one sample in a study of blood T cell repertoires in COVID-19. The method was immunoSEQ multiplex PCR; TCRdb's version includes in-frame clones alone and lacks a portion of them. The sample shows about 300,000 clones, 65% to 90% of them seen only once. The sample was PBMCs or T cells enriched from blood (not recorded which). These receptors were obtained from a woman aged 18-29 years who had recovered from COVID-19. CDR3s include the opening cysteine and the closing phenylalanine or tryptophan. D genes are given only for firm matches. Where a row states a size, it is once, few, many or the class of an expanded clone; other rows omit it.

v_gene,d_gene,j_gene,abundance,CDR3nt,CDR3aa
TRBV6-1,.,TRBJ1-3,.,TGTGCCAGCAGGCGGGAGGGAAGCTCTGGAAACACCATATATTTT,CASRREGSSGNTIYF
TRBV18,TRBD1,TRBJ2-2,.,TGTGCCAGCTCACCAACTTTCCGGGACAGGGGTCCGGGGGAGCTGTTTTTT,CASSPTFRDRGPGELFF
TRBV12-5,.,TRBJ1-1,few,TGTGCTAGTGGCCCTCGGGAGGGCACTAATGCTTTCTTT,CASGPREGTNAFF
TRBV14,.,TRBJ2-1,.,TGTGCCAGCAGCCACCTCCTAGCGAACAATGAGCAGTTCTTC,CASSHLLANNEQFF
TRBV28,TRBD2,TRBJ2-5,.,TGTGCCAGCAGCTGGACTAGCGGGACCCAAGAGACCCAGTACTTC,CASSWTSGTQETQYF
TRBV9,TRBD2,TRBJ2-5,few,TGTGCCAGCAGCCGCACACCTAGCGGGCAAGAGACCCAGTACTTC,CASSRTPSGQETQYF
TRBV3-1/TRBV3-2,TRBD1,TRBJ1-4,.,TGTGCCAGCAGCCACGCGACAGGGGCAAATGAAAAACTGTTTTTT,CASSHATGANEKLFF
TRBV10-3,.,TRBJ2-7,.,TGTGCCATCAGTGCGCGGGACGCGAGCTCCTACGAGCAGTACTTC,CAISARDASSYEQYF
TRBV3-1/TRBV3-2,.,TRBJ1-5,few,TGTGCCAGCAGCCAAGGCAGGGCAACGGGGCCCCAGCATTTT,CASSQGRATGPQHF
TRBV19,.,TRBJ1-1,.,TGTGCCAGTAGTCCACAGGGATACACTGAAGCTTTCTTT,CASSPQGYTEAFF
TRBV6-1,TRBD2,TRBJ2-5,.,TGTGCCAGCAGTGAAGCTTCGGGACTAAAGACCCAGTACTTC,CASSEASGLKTQYF
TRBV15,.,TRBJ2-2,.,TGTGCCACCAGCAGGGGGGGCGGGGAGCTGTTTTTT,CATSRGGGELFF
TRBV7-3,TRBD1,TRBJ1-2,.,TGTGCCAGCAGCCCGGGACAGGGCTATGGCTACACCTTC,CASSPGQGYGYTF
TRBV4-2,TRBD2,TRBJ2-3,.,TGTGCCAGCAGCCCGGACGGAGGACTAGATGGGGCAGATACGCAGTATTTT,CASSPDGGLDGADTQYF
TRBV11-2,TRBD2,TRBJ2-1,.,TGTGCCAGCAGTCAGGGACTAGCGGGAGCTGAGCAGTTCTTC,CASSQGLAGAEQFF
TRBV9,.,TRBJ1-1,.,TGTGCCAGCAGCGTAGTAGCTGCGAACACTGAAGCTTTCTTT,CASSVVAANTEAFF
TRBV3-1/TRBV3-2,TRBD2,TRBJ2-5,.,TGTGCCAGCAGCCCCGGGACTAGCGGGGCTCAGGAGACCCAGTACTTC,CASSPGTSGAQETQYF
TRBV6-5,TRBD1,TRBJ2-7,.,TGTGCCAGCAGCAAGACAGGGGGATTAATCGAGCAGTACTTC,CASSKTGGLIEQYF
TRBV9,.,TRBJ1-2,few,TGTGCCAGCAGCAAAGAAGGGGCTAACTATGGCTACACCTTC,CASSKEGANYGYTF
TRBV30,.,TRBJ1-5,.,TGTGCCTGGAGTGCGTGGGGGGAAGGGACCCATCAGCCCCAGCATTTT,CAWSAWGEGTHQPQHF
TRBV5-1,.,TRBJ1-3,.,TGCGCCAGCAGCCATAACGGGGGAACTGGAAACACCATATATTTT,CASSHNGGTGNTIYF
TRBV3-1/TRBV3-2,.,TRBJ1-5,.,TGTGCCAGCAGCCGGGACACCAGTTATCAGCCCCAGCATTTT,CASSRDTSYQPQHF
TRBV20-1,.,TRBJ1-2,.,TGCAGTGCTAGTGGGAGGGGCGGCTATGGCTACACCTTC,CSASGRGGYGYTF
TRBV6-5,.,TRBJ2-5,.,TGTGCCAGCAGTCGGACAGTTCAAGAGACCCAGTACTTC,CASSRTVQETQYF
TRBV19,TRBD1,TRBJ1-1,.,TGTGCCAGTAGGAACCAGGGGGGCAACACTGAAGCTTTCTTT,CASRNQGGNTEAFF
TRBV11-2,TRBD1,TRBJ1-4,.,TGTGCCAGCAGCTTACTCGGGACAGGGGGGACTGAAAAACTGTTTTTT,CASSLLGTGGTEKLFF
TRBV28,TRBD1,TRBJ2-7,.,TGTGCCAGCAGTTTATGGAGAGGGACAGGGGGCACCGAGCAGTACTTC,CASSLWRGTGGTEQYF
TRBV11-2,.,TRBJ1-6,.,TGTGCCAGCAGCTTTCCTTATTCACCCCTCCACTTT,CASSFPYSPLHF
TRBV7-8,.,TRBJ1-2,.,TGTGCCAGCAGCTTAGAGGCGGGGGCGGTTGGCTACACCTTC,CASSLEAGAVGYTF
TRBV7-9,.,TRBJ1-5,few,TGTGCCAGCAGCTCCCTGACAGGTGGATGGGGTCAGCCCCAGCATTTT,CASSSLTGGWGQPQHF
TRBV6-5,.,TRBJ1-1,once,TGTGCCAGCCGAAGATATCCGACAGGGAACACTGAAGCTTTCTTT,CASRRYPTGNTEAFF
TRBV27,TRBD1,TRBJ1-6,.,TGTGCCAGCAGTCTCGACAGGGGGGATCCTCTTAATTCACCCCTCCACTTT,CASSLDRGDPLNSPLHF
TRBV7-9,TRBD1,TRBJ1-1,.,TGTGCCAGCAGCCCCCGGACAGGCGTGAACACTGAAGCTTTCTTT,CASSPRTGVNTEAFF
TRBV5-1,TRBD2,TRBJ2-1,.,TGCGCCAGCAGCTTGGGACTAGCGGGAGGGTCCTACAATGAGCAGTTCTTC,CASSLGLAGGSYNEQFF
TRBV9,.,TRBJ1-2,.,TGTGCCAGCAGCCCCCGTAGCGTTGGGCCCGGGTATGGCTACACCTTC,CASSPRSVGPGYGYTF
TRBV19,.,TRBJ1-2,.,TGTGCCAGTAATGGGGGGGATCGTCGCGGCTACACCTTC,CASNGGDRRGYTF
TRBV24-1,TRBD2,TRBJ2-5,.,TGTGCCACCAGTGATCCAAGGACTAGCGGGATAGAGACCCAGTACTTC,CATSDPRTSGIETQYF
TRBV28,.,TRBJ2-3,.,TGTGCCAGCAGTTTTAGGGCGGGTCACACAGATACGCAGTATTTT,CASSFRAGHTDTQYF
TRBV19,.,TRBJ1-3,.,TGTGCCAGTAGTATATCAGGGGAAACTGGAAACACCATATATTTT,CASSISGETGNTIYF
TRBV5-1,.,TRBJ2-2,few,TGCGCCAGCAGCTTGGGGCTGACGGGTATCAACACCGGGGAGCTGTTTTTT,CASSLGLTGINTGELFF
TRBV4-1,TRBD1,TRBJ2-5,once,TGCGCCAGCAGCGGGCACAGGGGGAGCGTAGAGACCCAGTACTTC,CASSGHRGSVETQYF
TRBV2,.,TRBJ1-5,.,TGTGCCAGCAGTCTTGGGGGGTCCAGCAATCAGCCCCAGCATTTT,CASSLGGSSNQPQHF
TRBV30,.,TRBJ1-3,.,TGTGCCTGGACGGGGGACGGAAACACCATATATTTT,CAWTGDGNTIYF
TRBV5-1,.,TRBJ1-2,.,TGCGCCAGCAGCTTGGGGATCGGGAGCTATGGCTACACCTTC,CASSLGIGSYGYTF
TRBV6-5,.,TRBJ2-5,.,TGTGCCAGCACCGCTACAGGGAGGGCCGAGACCCAGTACTTC,CASTATGRAETQYF
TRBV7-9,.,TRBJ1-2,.,TGTGCCAGCAGCTTAGGGACAAACTATGGCTACACCTTC,CASSLGTNYGYTF
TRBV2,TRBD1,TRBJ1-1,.,TGTGCCAGCAGTAGAGAGGGGGCGGCTGAAGCTTTCTTT,CASSREGAAEAFF